This T cell receptor delta chain was documented in a study of Vδ1+ human thymocytes (dated by TCRdb to 2016 to 2019). About the investigation overall: mRNA-level TRG and TRD CDR3 repertoires of highly purified Vdelta1+ thymocytes from young children were characterised as a data resource. Earlier work had validated the multiplex-based CDR3 amplicon strategy against 5'RACE-based methods for generating CDR3 amplicons.

What the study reported, not specific to this receptor: Because unexpected Vdelta2 sequences could lead to misinterpretation of bulk repertoire data, the authors recommended using highly purified populations and single-cell validation. Numerous TRG clonotypes were shared among donors (up to 6.9x10^3), while TRD repertoires were essentially private (a maximum of about 100 shared). The thymic TRG and TRD repertoires appeared highly polyclonal, with Gaussian CDR3 length distributions, in contrast to the oligoclonal repertoires of peripheral blood. Even though sort purity was high, 20% to 25% of thymic TRD sequences were Vdelta2 (and few were Vdelta3), which was not the case for the peripheral blood Vdelta1+ controls. Because no clustering by age or sex was observed, donors were not stratified by these variables in the analyses.

Comments on this clone: What this receptor recognizes is not known. No base quality values were provided; no much bigger clone lies one nucleotide off.

Thymic samples were depleted of alphabeta T cells, then CD3+ TCRVdelta1+ TCRVdelta2- thymocytes were FACS-sorted. The purity of the sorted Vdelta1+ thymocytes fell between about 97% and 99.6%. Thymic specimens were obtained from about eight paediatric patients, aged from roughly 5 days to 15 months, who were undergoing corrective cardiac surgery. After the thymic tissue was dispersed, mononuclear cells were isolated using a Histopaque-1077 density gradient. For staining, the antibodies used were anti-TCRVdelta1 clone TS8.2, anti-TCRVdelta2 clone B6, anti-CD3 clone HIT3a and anti-TCRalphabeta clone IP26. RNA was extracted with the RNeasy mini kit and reverse transcribed using Superscript III. Multiplex PCR was used to generate CDR3 amplicons, with pooled V-gene forward primers and a constant-region reverse primer carrying Illumina adaptor overhangs. After gel purification, amplicons were indexed with Nextera index primers over about 8 extra PCR cycles and were then purified with AMPure XP beads. Libraries were sequenced on an Illumina MiSeq with paired-end 250 bp reads, dual indexing and about 20% PhiX spike-in. The study's own analysis went as follows. FastQC was used to check read quality, and ea-utils fastq-join was used to merge TRG read pairs. IMGT/HighV-QUEST was used to annotate sequences, retaining only productive sequences with an unambiguous V-gene assignment, and each clonotype was defined by an identical CDR3 sequence. Downstream analysis used VDJtools 1.1.1, tcR 2.2.3, Treemap and vegan Shannon diversity in R 3.4.4. With CATT, TCRdb called clones again from the public reads; duplicate DNA rows were later joined. The V and J calls were not made by the authors but by TCRdb's processing. This sample is represented by more than 50,000 delta-chain clones; approximately 15% of them were singletons. The ten biggest clones cover 0.5% of the sample.

Germline trimming amounts to 7 bases on V and 7 bases on J, with 23 as the count of junction bases outside the gene matches. CDR1 and CDR2 are read off the germline V gene as TSWWSYY and QGS. The CDR3 covers 18 residues, taking in both the cysteine and the phenylalanine. The entry retains the CDR3 DNA only, 54 bases that are in frame from base 1. This receptor was taken from a boy younger than two who had congenital heart surgery. The material sequenced was Vdelta1+ gamma-delta thymocytes from the thymus. The cell subset or site label on this specimen signifies: FACS-sorted CD3+ TCRalphabeta- TCRVdelta1+ TCRVdelta2- thymocytes. The chain is encoded by TRDV1 joined to TRDJ1, with TRDD3 matching 8 junction bases. The DNA reads TGTGCTCTTGACGCCCCATCCTACTGGGGGGATAAGGCCGGTAAACTCATCTTT. Its translation is CALDAPSYWGDKAGKLIF.